These T cell receptor beta chains were read from a single sample in a study of response to subunit inactivated influenza vaccine. A single record per CDR3 protein comes from TCRdb applying MiXCR to the RT-PCR reads. The table records around 520,000 distinct CDR3 sequences, less than 30% of them present only once. The specimen was CD4+ T cells sorted from PBMCs, collected 4 to 6 days after vaccination. The receptors shown here come from a man aged 45 to 65 who received an inactivated influenza vaccine. Both conserved end residues are part of each CDR3.

v_call cdr3_length cdr3_aa
TRBV12-3/TRBV12-4 13 CASSFRPADTQYF
TRBV10-1 15 CASSAPGLATDTQYF
TRBV9 15 CASSVESGRGGTQYF
TRBV12-3/TRBV12-4 15 CASSPGLAGVETQYF
TRBV10-3 17 CAIRATQGGSYNSPLHF
TRBV6-1 15 CASSGLPGPNNEQFF
TRBV11-2 14 CASSSYSGTYEQYF
TRBV6-6 11 CASSYLASQYF
TRBV12-3/TRBV12-4 13 CASSQTGFQTQYF
TRBV11-3 13 CASSQDRLETQYF
TRBV7-2 15 CASSSIGGNTDTQYF
TRBV7-2 15 CASSLVSGSPGELFF
TRBV2 13 CASSEVSSYEQYF
TRBV9 15 CASSVRSGKGNEQFF
TRBV29-1 14 CSVDDRGTGNTIYF
TRBV10-3 13 CAISDRDGQPQHF
TRBV21-1 20 CASSTDKEARTPSSYNEQFF
TRBV12-3/TRBV12-4 12 CASGPRGWKQFF
TRBV20-1 13 CSASGNRYNEQFF
TRBV2 15 CASTEEDSFGTEAFF
TRBV5-1 15 CASSFEGRSYNEQFF
TRBV30 14 CAWSVPPYSYEQYF
TRBV7-9 16 CASSFGLAGASDTQYF
TRBV15 13 CATSRDVVGTQYF
TRBV6-5 16 CASSYSPAGGPYEQYF
TRBV5-4 14 CASSLDGQGYEQYF
TRBV6-2/TRBV6-3 17 CASSYSTGQVTSYEQYF
TRBV11-2 15 CASSLVSLGPYEQYF
TRBV20-1 11 CSAWKNTEAFF
TRBV7-8 16 CASTKRTSGSKETQYF